Below are 17 T cell receptor beta chains sequenced from a single sample in a study of identical twins. TCRdb itself ran the 5' RACE reads through MiXCR, one entry per CDR3 protein. The table records nearly 900,000 distinct CDR3 sequences, around an eighth of them present only once. This sample also appeared in a second study, on yellow fever vaccine responses in identical twins.

Sequenced: PBMCs. These receptors were taken from a woman aged 18-30 years in good health.

This rearrangement joins TRBV24-1 to TRBJ2-1, with D uncertain. The CDR3 sequence is 14 residues long. Germline V gene data show CDR1 as KGHDR and CDR2 as SFDVKD. Trimming shortened V by 9 bases and J by 1 base, and 12 bases separated the two germline ends. In nucleotides, the CDR3 is TGTGCCACCTCCGTCGACGGATCCTACAATGAGCAGTTCTTC. This codes for CATSVDGSYNEQFF.

The J gene is TRBJ2-1, the V gene TRBV12-3 or TRBV12-4, with D unclear. The germline V and J ends were trimmed by 3 bases and 2 bases, with 8 bases remaining between them. CDR3 length equals 14 residues. The CDR3 protein is CASSLDGTYNEQFF. The DNA of the CDR3 is TGTGCCAGCAGTTTGGACGGTACCTACAATGAGCAGTTCTTC.

This clonotype was seen a handful of times. The chain links TRBV18 to TRBJ2-7, with 7 nucleotides matching TRBD1. This CDR3 spans 13 amino acids. J lost 9 bases, V lost 0 bases, and 5 bases had no gene match. Germline lookup yields CDR1 KGHSH and CDR2 LQKENI. Written as DNA, the CDR3 is TGTGCCAGCTCACCACCTGGACAGGTGGGGCAGTACTTC. Protein sequence: CASSPPGQVGQYF.

This sequence joins TRBV2 and TRBJ1-5; D uncertain. Germline CDR1 SNHLY, CDR2 FYNNEI. V was trimmed by 2 bases and J by 9 bases, leaving 14 bases between them. This CDR3 is 14 amino acids long. The CDR3 region has the DNA TGTGCCAGCAGTGAAAACAGCTCAGATAGGCCCCAGCATTTT. This gives the protein CASSENSSDRPQHF.

This clonotype was seen more than once but under ten times. This chain uses TRBV15 with TRBJ2-3, with a tentative D call TRBD2 (5 bases). The CDR3 is made up of 16 amino acids. Trimming left V 1 base short and J 3 bases short, with 14 bases between. The V gene's germline CDR1 is LNHNV and CDR2 YYDKDF (reference sequence). CDR3 sequence reads: CATSRGASFDTDTQYF. CDR3 in DNA: TGTGCCACCAGCAGAGGGGCTAGCTTTGATACAGATACGCAGTATTTT.

This clonotype appeared a few times. The chain combines TRBV24-1 with TRBJ2-1; D remains unclear. Germline CDR1 reads KGHDR; CDR2 reads SFDVKD. V was pared by 9 bases and J by 3 bases, with 8 bases between. This CDR3 contains 12 residues. The CDR3 spells CATRTDYNEQFF. Here the CDR3 DNA reads TGTGCCACCCGTACAGACTACAATGAGCAGTTCTTC.

This clonotype has only a few counts. The V gene is TRBV13, the J gene TRBJ2-2; TRBD1 is a possible D gene (6 bases). V gave up 6 bases and J gave up 0 bases, with 17 bases separating them. Per the germline V gene, CDR1 is PRHDT and CDR2 is FYEKMQ (reference sequence). This CDR3 region has 17 residues. The CDR3 sequence: CASSRSQGQTNTGELFF. CDR3 coding DNA: TGTGCCAGCAGTCGTTCTCAGGGGCAGACGAACACCGGGGAGCTGTTTTTT.

The chain combines TRBV4-1 with TRBJ2-2; D call uncertain. In germline, CDR1 is MGHRA, CDR2 YSYEKL. Trimming shortened V by 2 bases and J by 0 bases, and 7 bases separated the two germline ends. This CDR3 is built from 15 residues. This CDR3 reads CASSQSGANTGELFF. In nucleotides, the CDR3 is TGCGCCAGCAGCCAATCCGGTGCGAACACCGGGGAGCTGTTTTTT.

This clonotype was seen many times. The rearrangement uses TRBV2 and TRBJ2-3; 7 nucleotides line up with TRBD1. This CDR3 is built from 14 residues. The ends lost 4 bases at V and 2 bases at J; junction bases unmatched: 3. Germline loops: CDR1 SNHLY, CDR2 FYNNEI. The CDR3 region is CASSGQGYTDTQYF. DNA of the CDR3: TGTGCCAGCAGTGGACAGGGTTACACAGATACGCAGTATTTT.

This clonotype was seen more than once but under ten times. V and J are TRBV12-3 or TRBV12-4 and TRBJ1-2; no firm D call. Trimming took 7 bases from V and 7 from J, leaving 13 bases between them. The CDR3 is made up of 12 amino acids. The DNA of the CDR3 is TGTGCCAGCACCCCCGGAGGGTCTGGCTACACCTTC. Residues: CASTPGGSGYTF.

The V call is TRBV14, the J call TRBJ2-1; D tentatively reads TRBD1 or TRBD2 (5 bases each). There are 14 residues in the CDR3. Germline V CDR1 and CDR2: SGHDN, FVKESK. V was pared by 0 bases and J by 9 bases, with 12 bases between. CDR3 sequence (DNA): TGTGCCAGCAGCCAAGACCTCAAGAGGGGTGAGCAGTTCTTC. Translating it yields CASSQDLKRGEQFF.

V gene TRBV29-1 combines with J gene TRBJ2-3, with D maybe TRBD2 (5 bases). With 7 bases removed from V and 0 bases from J, the gap between germline ends came to 14 bases. The germline V gene has CDR1 SQVTM and CDR2 ANQGSEA. The CDR3 is made up of 14 amino acids. CDR3 sequence reads: CSAYSESSTDTQYF. CDR3 DNA: TGCAGCGCGTATAGCGAATCTAGCACAGATACGCAGTATTTT.

This clonotype has only a few counts. This chain links TRBV12-3 or TRBV12-4 with TRBJ2-1; 9 bases align to TRBD1. The V segment lost 5 bases and the J segment 3 bases; nucleotides outside the gene matches: 8. This CDR3 has 16 amino acids. Here the CDR3 DNA reads TGTGCCAGCAGTGGAGAAGGGACAGGGAACTACAATGAGCAGTTCTTC. Translated: CASSGEGTGNYNEQFF.

This clonotype was counted ten times or more. The chain combines TRBV5-1 with TRBJ2-2; possibly TRBD2 for D (6 bases). The CDR3 sequence is 14 residues long. Trimming took 4 bases from V and 1 from J, leaving 8 bases between them. Germline V gives CDR1 SGHRS, CDR2 YFSETQ. The CDR3 bases are TGCGCCAGCAGCGGGGGACTGAACACCGGGGAGCTGTTTTTT. Residues: CASSGGLNTGELFF.

This chain uses TRBV3-1 with TRBJ2-7, with D perhaps matching TRBD1 or TRBD2 (5 bases each). Trimming left V 4 bases short and J 6 bases short, with 10 bases between. The CDR3 has 12 residues. The V gene's germline CDR1 is LGHDT and CDR2 YNNKEL (reference sequence). Here the CDR3 reads CASSRRGVEQYF. Here the CDR3 DNA reads TGTGCCAGCAGCCGCCGAGGGGTCGAGCAGTACTTC.

The chain recombines TRBV10-3 with TRBJ2-2, with D hard to call. Looked up from germline, CDR1 is ENHRY and CDR2 is SYGVKD. V lost 2 bases and J lost 5, with 9 bases in between. The CDR3 contains 14 residues. The CDR3: CAISEGPGTGELFF. CDR3 nucleotide sequence: TGTGCCATCAGTGAGGGCCCTGGGACCGGGGAGCTGTTTTTT.

This clonotype showed up just a few times. CDR3 loop: CASSQDRLPYNEQFF. The CDR3 nucleotides read TGTGCCAGCAGCCAAGACAGGCTCCCCTACAATGAGCAGTTCTTC. This sequence joins TRBV3-1 and TRBJ2-1; D is unclear. V dropped 0 bases and J dropped 2 bases, with 8 bases sitting between them. The germline V gene encodes CDR1 LGHDT and CDR2 YNNKEL (reference sequence). The CDR3 runs 15 residues.